This T cell receptor (beta chain) was sequenced during a study of low-dose radiotherapy and immunotherapy resistance in tumors. Study as a whole: Participants were given intravenous cyclophosphamide 200 mg/m2 every two weeks, one day before radiation and immunotherapy.

In germline, CDR1 is SQVTM, CDR2 ANQGSEA. With 0 bases removed from V and 5 bases from J, the gap between germline ends came to 16 bases. This CDR3 contains 16 residues. Time point here: after trial treatment. The treatment denotes: LDRT plus nivolumab, ipilimumab, low-dose cyclophosphamide and aspirin (RACIN trial). Inclusion covered patients whose advanced solid tumors lacked tumor-infiltrating lymphocytes. There are many counts of this clonotype. TRAV- and TRBV-specific primers, spanning alpha and beta chains, primed first-strand cDNA. TCRs were put through approximately 20 PCR cycles of amplification with Phusion. A constant-region primer and the V-primer adapter served as the primer pair. TCRdb itself ran the reads through MiXCR, one entry per CDR3 protein. The table shows around 100,000 distinct CDR3 sequences, with less than 25% occurring only once.

The chain is built from TRBV29-1 and TRBJ2-2, with D possibly being TRBD1 or TRBD2 (5 bases each). The sequence derives from a male donor with prostate cancer. Sequencing used PBMCs, obtained after low-dose radiotherapy plus immunotherapy. CDR3 loop: CSVEDLGAGRTGELFF. The CDR3 coding sequence is TGCAGCGTTGAAGATCTCGGGGCAGGGAGAACCGGGGAGCTGTTTTTT.